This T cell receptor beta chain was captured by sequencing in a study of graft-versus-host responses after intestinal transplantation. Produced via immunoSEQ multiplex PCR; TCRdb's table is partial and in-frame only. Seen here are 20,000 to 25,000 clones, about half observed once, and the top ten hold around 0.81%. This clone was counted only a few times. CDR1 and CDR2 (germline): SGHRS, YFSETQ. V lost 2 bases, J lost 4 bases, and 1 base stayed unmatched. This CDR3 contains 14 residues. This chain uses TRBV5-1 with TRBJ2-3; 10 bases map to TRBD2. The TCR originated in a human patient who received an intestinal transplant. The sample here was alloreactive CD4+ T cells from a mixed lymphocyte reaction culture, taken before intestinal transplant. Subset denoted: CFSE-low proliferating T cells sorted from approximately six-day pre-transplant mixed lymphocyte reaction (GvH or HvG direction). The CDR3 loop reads CASSFSGGADTQYF. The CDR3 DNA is TGCGCCAGCAGCTTCAGCGGGGGGGCAGATACGCAGTATTTT.